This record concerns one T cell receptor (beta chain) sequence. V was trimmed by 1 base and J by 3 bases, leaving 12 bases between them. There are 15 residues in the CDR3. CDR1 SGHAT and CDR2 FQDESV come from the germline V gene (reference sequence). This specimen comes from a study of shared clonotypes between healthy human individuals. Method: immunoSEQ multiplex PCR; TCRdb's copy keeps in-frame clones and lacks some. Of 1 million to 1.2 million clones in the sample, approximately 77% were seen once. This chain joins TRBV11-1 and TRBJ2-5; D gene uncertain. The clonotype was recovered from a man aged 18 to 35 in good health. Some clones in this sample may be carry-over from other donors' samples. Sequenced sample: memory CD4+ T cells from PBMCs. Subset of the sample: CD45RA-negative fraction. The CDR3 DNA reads TGTGCCAGCAGCTTAGACCCGAACCGGGAAGAGACCCAGTACTTC. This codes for CASSLDPNREETQYF.